The 8 T cell receptor beta chains below all came from one sample that was sequenced in a study of control samples from healthy donors and cancer patients (dated by TCRdb to the early 2020s). The library was obtained by the immunoSEQ multiplex PCR assay. TCRdb obtained this table from immuneACCESS and retained in-frame rearrangements with V and J assigned. These tables miss some clones; where compared with another copy, unresolved V genes account for less than half of the shortfall, and the remainder is unexplained. The sample table holds over 80,000 clones, of which around 91% were seen once. 15% to 18% of the sample rests with the top ten. Sequencing was performed on blood. These receptors were obtained from a man younger than 45 in good health.

V gene TRBV3-1 (or the pseudogene TRBV3-2) combines with J gene TRBJ2-1; 10 bases agree with TRBD1. V lost 0 bases to trimming and J lost 10 bases; unmatched junction nucleotides: 3. From germline, CDR1 is LGHDT and CDR2 YNNKEL (reference sequence). This CDR3 comprises 14 residues. The CDR3 DNA reads as TGTGCCAGCAGCCAAGAGACAGGGGGCAGGGAGCAGTTCTTC. Translating it yields CASSQETGGREQFF.

V usage is TRBV7-2 and J usage is TRBJ1-2; D is unresolved. Germline V gene data show CDR1 as SGHTA and CDR2 as FQGNSA. The V and J ends lost 5 bases and 4 bases respectively, with 5 bases between them. The CDR3 totals 11 residues. CDR3 loop: CASSPSYGYTF. As DNA, the CDR3 is TGTGCCAGCAGCCCTAGCTATGGCTACACCTTC.

The chain combines TRBV6-5 with TRBJ1-5, with unresolved D. V lost 6 bases, J lost 1 base, and 13 bases lay in between. The CDR3 has 15 residues. Germline assignment: CDR1 MNHEY and CDR2 SVGAGI. CDR3 region: CASRPQIKSNQPQHF. The CDR3 nucleotides read TGTGCCAGCAGACCCCAAATTAAAAGCAATCAGCCCCAGCATTTT.

The chain recombines TRBV7-9 with TRBJ1-1; D perhaps matches TRBD1 (6 bases). Germline V gene data show CDR1 as SEHNR and CDR2 as FQNEAQ (reference sequence). V shed 5 bases and J shed 8 bases, with 15 bases lying between them. The CDR3 contains 13 residues. The chain's CDR3 is CASSVSTGTEAFF. The CDR3 DNA reads TGTGCCAGCAGCGTAAGTACCGGGACAGAAGCTTTCTTT.

Only a few counts were recorded for this clone. The chain carries TRBV5-4 and TRBJ2-7, with 7 bases identical to TRBD2. The V gene end was trimmed by 4 bases and the J gene end by 6 bases; junction bases not matched to a gene: 4. Looked up from germline, CDR1 is SGHNT and CDR2 is YYREEE (reference sequence). CDR3 length equals 12 residues. CDR3 DNA: TGTGCCAGCAGCGGGGACTACGGCGAGCAGTACTTC. It codes for CASSGDYGEQYF.

The rearrangement joins TRBV7-8 to TRBJ2-7; 8 bases line up with TRBD2. Germline CDR1 is SGHVS and CDR2 is FQNEAQ. This CDR3 contains 17 residues. Germline trimming cut 6 bases from V and 3 bases from J; bases unmatched to any gene: 16. CDR3 coding DNA: TGTGCCAGCAGACCTTCCACCGGGACTAGTATTGTCTACGAGCAGTACTTC. Its translation is CASRPSTGTSIVYEQYF.

J is TRBJ2-5 and V is TRBV6-6; D is undetermined. Trimming took off 0 bases at V and 7 bases at J, with 9 bases between the two ends. The germline gives CDR1 MNHNY, CDR2 SVGAGI (reference sequence). There are 13 residues in the CDR3. DNA of the CDR3: TGTGCCAGCAGTTACTCGAATGGTGGGACCCAGTACTTC. Residues: CASSYSNGGTQYF.

The chain has TRBV24-1 and TRBJ1-2, with D maybe TRBD1 (5 bases). The CDR3 is made up of 14 amino acids. Trimming left V 2 bases short and J 8 bases short, with 14 bases between. Germline CDR1 is KGHDR and CDR2 is SFDVKD. The CDR3 DNA reads as TGTGCCACCAGTGATTCGGGGGAAGCTCGGGGCTACACCTTC. Its translation: CATSDSGEARGYTF.